This TCR beta chain was recovered during a study of T cell repertoires in cytomegalovirus infection. General study points: HLA-C-restricted CMV clonotypes gave the most frequent clonotype in two of eight donors. Summed frequency of shared TCR beta families picked out CMV carriers who also had the relevant HLA.

One entry per CDR3 protein results from TCRdb running MiXCR on the reads. The sample lists a few hundred thousand distinct CDR3 sequences, around 25% occurring once. This clonotype has just one count. The target antigen is unknown. Trimming left V 0 bases short and J 0 bases short, with 9 bases between. The CDR3 consists of 16 residues. Germline values: CDR1 LGHNA, CDR2 YSLEER. The source was cultured PBMCs, collected from culture after CMV antigen stimulation. The chain links TRBV4-3 to TRBJ1-5; D call uncertain. This sequence originates from a human donor in good health (CMV status not recorded). Some clones in this sample may be carry-over from other donors' samples. CDR3 amino acids: CASSQDFLGSNQPQHF. The CDR3 DNA reads as TGCGCCAGCAGCCAAGATTTTTTGGGTAGCAATCAGCCCCAGCATTTT.